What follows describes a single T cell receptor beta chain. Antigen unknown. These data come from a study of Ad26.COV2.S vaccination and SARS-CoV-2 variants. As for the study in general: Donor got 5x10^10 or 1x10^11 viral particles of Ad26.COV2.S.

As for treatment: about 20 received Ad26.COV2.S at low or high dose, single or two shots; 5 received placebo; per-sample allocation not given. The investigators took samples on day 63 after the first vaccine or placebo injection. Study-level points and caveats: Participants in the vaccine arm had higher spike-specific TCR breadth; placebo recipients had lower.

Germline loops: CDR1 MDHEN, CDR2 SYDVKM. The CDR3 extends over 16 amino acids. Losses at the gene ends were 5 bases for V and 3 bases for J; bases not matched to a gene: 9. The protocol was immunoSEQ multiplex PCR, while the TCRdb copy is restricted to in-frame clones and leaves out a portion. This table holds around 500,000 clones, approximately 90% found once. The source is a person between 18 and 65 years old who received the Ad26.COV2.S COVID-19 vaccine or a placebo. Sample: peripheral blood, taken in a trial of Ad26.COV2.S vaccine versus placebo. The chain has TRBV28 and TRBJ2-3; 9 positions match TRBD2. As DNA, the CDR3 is TGTGCCAGCAGTCCCCCCGGGACTAGCCTTACAGATACGCAGTATTTT. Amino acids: CASSPPGTSLTDTQYF.